This TCR beta chain was observed in a study of T cell repertoires in cytomegalovirus infection. Germline CDR1 and CDR2: SGDLS and YYNGEE. The CDR3 runs to 14 residues. With 4 bases removed from V and 4 bases from J, the gap between germline ends came to 11 bases. One entry per CDR3 protein, called by TCRdb with MiXCR from the reads. The sample lists about 890,000 distinct CDR3 sequences; 25% to 40% were seen once. With respect to this clonotype: Its antigen is not identified.

Source: cultured CD8+ T cells from PBMCs, taken from culture after CMV antigen stimulation. The receptor was derived from a human donor in good health (CMV status not recorded). Some clones in this sample may be carry-over from other donors' samples. The V and J genes are TRBV9 and TRBJ2-2; unclear D gene. As DNA, the CDR3 is TGTGCCAGCAGCCCGTTTGGTGGCACCGGGGAGCTGTTTTTT. This codes for CASSPFGGTGELFF.